These 9 T cell receptor beta chains were sequenced from one sample in a study of cytomegalovirus exposure and HLA in healthy donors (dated by TCRdb to about 2017). The library was prepared using the immunoSEQ multiplex PCR assay. The multiplex PCR relied on a mix of 60 forward primers for TCR Vbeta segments and 13 reverse primers for TCR Jbeta segments. The source is immuneACCESS, and TCRdb retained only in-frame sequences with V and J called. Part of the clones is not carried over; for the studies checked, unresolved V genes explain less than half of this, and the remainder is unexplained. Within this sample are about 240,000 clones, with about 86% of them counted one time only. The ten largest make up less than 8.5% of the sample. The sample comprised PBMCs. The receptor source for this set is a woman aged 55-69 years in good health and CMV-seropositive.

The chain links TRBV14 to TRBJ2-7, with a possible D match to TRBD2 (6 bases). The CDR3 sequence is 15 residues long. Deletions cut 0 bases from V and 4 bases from J, with 13 bases between. From germline, CDR1 is SGHDN and CDR2 FVKESK. CDR3 in DNA: TGTGCCAGCAGCCAAGACAGCGGGCTAGCTTACGAGCAGTACTTC. Translated: CASSQDSGLAYEQYF.

The chain combines TRBV19 with TRBJ2-4; possibly TRBD2 for D (5 bases). V was pared by 4 bases and J by 12 bases, with 10 bases between. CDR1 is LNHDA, CDR2 SQIVND, per germline (reference sequence). CDR3 length: 11 residues. CDR3 sequence reads: CASSNPGNQYF. DNA of the CDR3: TGTGCCAGTAGTAACCCGGGGAATCAGTACTTC.

The CDR3 DNA follows: TGTGCCAGCTCACCAATGCAGGGGACGGATTCACCCCTCCACTTT. This encodes CASSPMQGTDSPLHF. The rearrangement links TRBV18 to TRBJ1-6; D perhaps matches TRBD1 (6 bases). Looked up from germline, CDR1 is KGHSH and CDR2 is LQKENI. Trimming cost V 2 bases and J 8 bases, with 13 bases left between them. The CDR3 runs 15 residues.

This clone was detected only a few times. The chain recombines TRBV9 with TRBJ2-2, with a weak D call TRBD2 (6 bases). Germline V gene sequence: CDR1 SGDLS, CDR2 YYNGEE. Trimming cost V 3 bases and J 1 base, with 10 bases left between them. The CDR3 covers 15 residues. The CDR3 here is CASSGSGLNTGELFF. CDR3 in DNA: TGTGCCAGCAGCGGCAGCGGGTTGAACACCGGGGAGCTGTTTTTT.

The chain carries TRBV5-1 and TRBJ2-1; D remains unclear. Trimming left V 2 bases short and J 0 bases short, with 9 bases between. CDR1 and CDR2 (germline): SGHRS, YFSETQ. CDR3 length equals 15 residues. The CDR3 spells CASSFPDFSYNEQFF. DNA for the CDR3: TGCGCCAGCAGCTTCCCAGATTTCTCCTACAATGAGCAGTTCTTC.

This rearrangement joins TRBV2 to TRBJ2-5; 8 bases line up with TRBD1. The DNA end favors TRBJ2-7, so the J call may be wrong. The CDR3 consists of 14 residues. Germline CDR1 and CDR2: SNHLY and FYNNEI. The CDR3 DNA is TGTGCCAGCAGTATGAGACAGGGGTTGTACGAGCAGTACTTC. Its protein product is CASSMRQGLYEQYF.

The rearrangement links TRBV5-1 to TRBJ2-2; 9 bases fit TRBD1. Germline-derived CDR1 and CDR2 are SGHRS and YFSETQ. The junction had 4 bases not matched to a gene; V was cut back by 2 bases and J by 2 bases. The CDR3 extends over 16 amino acids. The CDR3 loop is CASSLRTGDNTGELFF. The CDR3 nucleotides read TGCGCCAGCAGCTTAAGGACAGGGGATAACACCGGGGAGCTGTTTTTT.

The chain couples TRBV9 to TRBJ2-3; no clear D gene. The CDR3 consists of 16 residues. Germline V CDR1 and CDR2: SGDLS, YYNGEE. V was pared by 0 bases and J by 0 bases, with 11 bases between. CDR3 loop: CASSVASGHSTDTQYF. The CDR3 bases are TGTGCCAGCAGCGTAGCTTCTGGCCATAGCACAGATACGCAGTATTTT. The complete variable domain, with remaining parts taken from reference TRBV9 and TRBJ2-3, reads DSGVTQTPKHLITATGQRVTLRCSPRSGDLSVYWYQQSLDQGLQFLIQYYNGEERAKGNILERFSAQQFPDLHSELNLSSLELGDSALYFCASSVASGHSTDTQYFGPGTRLTVL.

The J gene is TRBJ2-1, the V gene TRBV10-3; a weak D match, TRBD2 (6 bases). CDR3 length: 12 residues. V lost 0 bases to trimming and J lost 14 bases, with 11 bases between them. In germline, CDR1 is ENHRY, CDR2 SYGVKD. In DNA, the CDR3 is TGTGCCATCAGTGAGTCCGGGACTTGGGAGTTCTTC. It encodes CAISESGTWEFF.